The 11 T cell receptor beta chains presented below share a single source sample, sequenced in a study of blood T cells in healthy people across ages. It was with a sample-barcoded 5' primer and a J-beta primer mix that a second PCR of roughly 7 to 12 cycles was run. TCRdb ran MiXCR on the 5' RACE reads and lists one entry per CDR3 protein. The sample holds approximately 810,000 distinct CDR3 sequences, less than 35% seen once. The sample was blood. The receptors originated from an elderly woman in good health.

On this clonotype itself: A much bigger clone sits one base away, suggesting this may be a read error. The chain joins TRBV25-1 to TRBJ1-2, with 9 bases fitting TRBD1. In germline, CDR1 is MGHDK, CDR2 SYGVNS. The V gene end was trimmed by 1 base and the J gene end by 8 bases; junction bases not matched to a gene: 8. The CDR3 runs 15 residues. The CDR3 DNA is TGTGCCAGCAGTGAATTCGGACAGGGGTATTGCGGCTACACCTTC. Encoded protein: CASSEFGQGYCGYTF.

This clonotype was found many times. The chain couples TRBV29-1 to TRBJ2-3; D gene ambiguous. Per germline, CDR1 SQVTM and CDR2 ANQGSEA. V was clipped by 3 bases and J by 0 bases, with 10 bases between them. CDR3 length equals 14 residues. Here the CDR3 DNA reads TGCAGCGTTGACGGCGGAGCGAGCACAGATACGCAGTATTTT. It yields the protein CSVDGGASTDTQYF.

V and J are TRBV7-2 and TRBJ2-3; D is possibly TRBD1 or TRBD2 (6 bases each). Germline values: CDR1 SGHTA, CDR2 FQGNSA. The CDR3 totals 15 residues. Trimming took 5 bases from V and 2 from J, leaving 14 bases between them. CDR3 sequence: CASSQGTAPTDTQYF. The CDR3 nucleotides read TGTGCCAGCAGCCAGGGGACTGCTCCCACAGATACGCAGTATTTT.

This clonotype is a singleton in its sample. The chain is built from TRBV29-1 and TRBJ1-4, with 7 bases aligning to TRBD1. Germline V gene data show CDR1 as SQVTM and CDR2 as ANQGSEA. J gave up 6 bases and V 6 bases, and 10 bases lay outside the gene matches. The CDR3 totals 14 residues. The CDR3 DNA sequence: TGCAGCGTCCAACCAGGGGGAGGAGATGAAAAACTGTTTTTT. Amino acid sequence: CSVQPGGGDEKLFF. The full variable domain, in which reference TRBV29-1 and TRBJ1-4 provide the parts outside the CDR3, is SAVISQKPSRDICQRGTSLTIQCQVDSQVTMMFWYRQQPGQSLTLIATANQGSEATYESGFVIDKFPISRPNLTFSTLTVSNMSPEDSSIYLCSVQPGGGDEKLFFGSGTQLSVL.

The chain carries TRBV9 and TRBJ2-5; the match to TRBD2 covers 9 bases. Trimming cost V 8 bases and J 5 bases; bases outside gene matches: 7. CDR3 length equals 13 residues. Germline values: CDR1 SGDLS, CDR2 YYNGEE. The CDR3 sequence is CASAGGLVETQYF. CDR3 sequence (DNA): TGTGCCAGTGCGGGGGGGCTTGTGGAGACCCAGTACTTC. Full variable domain (missing parts from reference TRBV9 and TRBJ2-5): DSGVTQTPKHLITATGQRVTLRCSPRSGDLSVYWYQQSLDQGLQFLIQYYNGEERAKGNILERFSAQQFPDLHSELNLSSLELGDSALYFCASAGGLVETQYFGPGTRLLVL.

This clonotype was recorded many times. The chain carries TRBV6-6 and TRBJ2-7; perhaps D is TRBD1 or TRBD2 (5 bases each). The CDR3 is 16 residues long. The V end lost 3 bases, the J end lost 0 bases, and 15 bases lay between the germline ends. Germline assignment: CDR1 MNHNY and CDR2 SVGAGI (reference sequence). The CDR3 loop reads CASSYSGTDLSYEQYF. The CDR3 DNA sequence: TGTGCCAGCAGTTATTCGGGGACGGACCTCTCCTACGAGCAGTACTTC.

Points on this clonotype: A read error may explain this, as a much larger clone is one base away. The rearrangement links TRBV6-4 to TRBJ2-5; tentatively, D is TRBD2 (7 bases). V was shortened by 2 bases and J by 11 bases, with 15 bases between the two germline ends. The CDR3 has 13 amino acids. The germline V gene has CDR1 MRHNA and CDR2 SNTAGT. CDR3 protein: CASSDGGGYEQYF. CDR3 DNA: TGTGCCAGCAGTGACGGCGGGGGCTATGAGCAGTACTTC.

For this clonotype: This could be a read error, since a much larger clone is one nucleotide away. The chain recombines TRBV10-3 with TRBJ2-3, with 7 bases matching TRBD1. The CDR3 covers 16 residues. CDR1 is ENHRY and CDR2 is SYGVKD in the germline V gene. The CDR3 sequence is CAVRHSGTASTDTQYF. The CDR3 coding sequence is TGTGCCGTCAGGCACTCCGGGACAGCTAGCACAGATACGCAGTATTTT.

On this clonotype itself: Sequence at one end of the junction differs from germline and may be a read error. This CDR3 is CNVVDALLYGYTF. DNA of the CDR3: TGCAACGTTGTGGACGCCCTCTTATATGGCTACACCTTC. This chain joins TRBV29-1 and TRBJ1-2; D unclear. This CDR3 has 13 amino acids. Germline V lookup: CDR1 SQVTM, CDR2 ANQGSEA.

This clonotype was seen only once. Since a much larger clone is just one base distant, this may be a read error. The rearrangement uses TRBV11-2 and TRBJ2-1; D possibly uses TRBD1 or TRBD2 (5 bases each). The CDR3 sequence is 15 residues long. The ends were cut back, 2 bases at V and 7 bases at J, with 15 bases in the middle. CDR1 is SGHAT, CDR2 FQNNGV, per germline. The CDR3 region has the DNA TGTGCCAGCAGCTTAACCTTCGAGGGGCGGAATGAGCAGTTCTTC. Translated: CASSLTFEGRNEQFF.

The J gene is TRBJ2-7, the V gene TRBV19; 7 bases are shared with TRBD1. Germline V lookup: CDR1 LNHDA, CDR2 SQIVND (reference sequence). CDR3 length equals 15 residues. With 4 bases clipped from V and 5 bases from J, the junction kept 11 bases outside the gene matches. The CDR3 is CASSTTTGTRNEQYF. The CDR3 DNA reads as TGTGCCAGTAGTACGACGACAGGGACGCGGAACGAGCAGTACTTC.